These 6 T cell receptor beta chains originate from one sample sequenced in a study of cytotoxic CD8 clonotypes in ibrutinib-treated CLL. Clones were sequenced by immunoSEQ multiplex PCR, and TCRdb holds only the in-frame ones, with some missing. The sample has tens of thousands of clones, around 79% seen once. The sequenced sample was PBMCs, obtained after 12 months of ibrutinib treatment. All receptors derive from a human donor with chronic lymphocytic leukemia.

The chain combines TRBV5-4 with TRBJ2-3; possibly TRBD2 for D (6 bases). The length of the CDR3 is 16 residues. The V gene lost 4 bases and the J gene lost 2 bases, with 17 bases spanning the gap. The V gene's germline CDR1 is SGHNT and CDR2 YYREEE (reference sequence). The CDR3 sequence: CASSRGWGWVTDTQYF. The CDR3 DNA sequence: TGTGCCAGCAGCCGGGGGTGGGGTTGGGTCACAGATACGCAGTATTTT. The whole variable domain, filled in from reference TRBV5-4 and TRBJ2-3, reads ETGVTQSPTHLIKTRGQQVTLRCSSQSGHNTVSWYQQALGQGPQFIFQYYREEENGRGNFPPRFSGLQFPNYSSELNVNALELDDSALYLCASSRGWGWVTDTQYFGPGTRLTVL.

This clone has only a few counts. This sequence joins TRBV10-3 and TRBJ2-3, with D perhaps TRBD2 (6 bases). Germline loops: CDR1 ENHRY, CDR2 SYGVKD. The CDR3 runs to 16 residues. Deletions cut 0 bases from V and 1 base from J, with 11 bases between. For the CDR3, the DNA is TGTGCCATCAGTGAGTCGCCCCCTAGCGGCACAGATACGCAGTATTTT. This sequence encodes CAISESPPSGTDTQYF.

The CDR3 here is CAISDGVAGGNEQFF. CDR3 DNA: TGTGCCATCAGTGACGGGGTAGCCGGGGGAAATGAGCAGTTCTTC. The chain couples TRBV10-3 to TRBJ2-1, with D perhaps TRBD2 (6 bases). Germline CDR1 reads ENHRY; CDR2 reads SYGVKD. The CDR3 loop spans 15 amino acids. Trimming pared 3 bases from V and 7 bases from J, leaving 16 bases between.

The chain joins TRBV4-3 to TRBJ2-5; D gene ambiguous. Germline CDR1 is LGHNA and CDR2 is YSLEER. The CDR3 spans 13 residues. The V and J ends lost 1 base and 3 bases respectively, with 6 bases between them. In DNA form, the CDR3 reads TGCGCCAGCAGCCAAGGCACGGAAGAGACCCAGTACTTC. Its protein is CASSQGTEETQYF.

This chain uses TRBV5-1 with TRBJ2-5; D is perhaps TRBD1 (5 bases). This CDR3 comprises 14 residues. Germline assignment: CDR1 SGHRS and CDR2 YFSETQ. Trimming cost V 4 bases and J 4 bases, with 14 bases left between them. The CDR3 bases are TGCGCCAGCAGCCCAAGGGGCGCCCGAGAGACCCAGTACTTC. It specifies CASSPRGARETQYF.

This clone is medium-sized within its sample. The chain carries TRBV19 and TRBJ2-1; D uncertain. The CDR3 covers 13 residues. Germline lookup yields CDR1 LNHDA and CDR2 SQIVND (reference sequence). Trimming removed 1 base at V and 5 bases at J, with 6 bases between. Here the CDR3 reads CASSIVSDNEQFF. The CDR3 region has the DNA TGTGCCAGTAGTATAGTGAGCGACAATGAGCAGTTCTTC.